In its sample, the clone carrying this T cell receptor beta chain was seen once. The V end lost 5 bases, the J end lost 4 bases, and 12 bases lay between the germline ends. CDR1 SGHRS and CDR2 YFSETQ come from the germline V gene. The CDR3 is 14 residues long. Produced via immunoSEQ multiplex PCR; TCRdb's table is partial and in-frame only. The table has 90,000 to 130,000 clones, more than 75% seen once. The data were obtained in a study of control samples from healthy donors and cancer patients. This TCR came from a woman aged 55-70 years with lung cancer. The rearrangement uses TRBV5-1 and TRBJ2-2, with no clear D. Input material: PBMCs. CDR3 DNA: TGCGCCAGCAGGGCTGACACGGCCACCGGGGAGCTGTTTTTT. Translated, it gives CASRADTATGELFF.